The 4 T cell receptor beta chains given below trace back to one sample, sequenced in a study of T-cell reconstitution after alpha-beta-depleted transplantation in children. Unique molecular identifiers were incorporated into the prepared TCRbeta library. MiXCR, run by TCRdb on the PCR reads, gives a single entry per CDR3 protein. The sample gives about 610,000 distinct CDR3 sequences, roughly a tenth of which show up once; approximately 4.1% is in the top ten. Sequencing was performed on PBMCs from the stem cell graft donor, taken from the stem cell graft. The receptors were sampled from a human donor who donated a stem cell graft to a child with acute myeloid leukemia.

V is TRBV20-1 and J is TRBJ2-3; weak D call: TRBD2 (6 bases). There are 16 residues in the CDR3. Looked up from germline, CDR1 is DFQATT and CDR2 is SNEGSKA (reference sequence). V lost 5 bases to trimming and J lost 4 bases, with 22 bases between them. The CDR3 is CSASPLWRDAADTQYF. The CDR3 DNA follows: TGCAGTGCTTCACCCCTCTGGAGGGACGCCGCAGATACGCAGTATTTT.

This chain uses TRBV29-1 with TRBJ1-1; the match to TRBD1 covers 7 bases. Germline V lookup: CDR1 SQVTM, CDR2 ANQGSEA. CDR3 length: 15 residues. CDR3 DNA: TGCAGAGGCCCAACCGGGACAGCTTTCGGCACTGAAGCTTTCTTT. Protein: CRGPTGTAFGTEAFF.

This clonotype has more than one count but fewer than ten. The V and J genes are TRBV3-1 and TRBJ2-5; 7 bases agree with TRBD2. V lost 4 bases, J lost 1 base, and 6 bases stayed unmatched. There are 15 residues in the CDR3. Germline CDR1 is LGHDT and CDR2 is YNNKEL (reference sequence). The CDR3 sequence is CASSPRTRSQETQYF. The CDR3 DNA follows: TGTGCCAGCAGCCCACGGACTAGGAGCCAAGAGACCCAGTACTTC.

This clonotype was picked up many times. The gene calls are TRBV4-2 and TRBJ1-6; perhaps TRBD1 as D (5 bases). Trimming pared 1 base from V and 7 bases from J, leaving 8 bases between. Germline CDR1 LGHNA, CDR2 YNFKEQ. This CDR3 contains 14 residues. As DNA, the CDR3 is TGTGCCAGCAGCCAAGGGGGGGAGAATTCACCCCTCCACTTT. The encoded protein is CASSQGGENSPLHF.